This TCR beta chain was identified during a study of technical replicates of blood from a handful of donors. Here immunoSEQ multiplex PCR was the method, and the copy in TCRdb shows in-frame clones only, minus some. The sample records more than 65,000 clones, about 93% being singletons. Trimming removed 5 bases from V and 2 bases from J; junction bases left unmatched: 0. In germline, CDR1 is SEHNR, CDR2 FQNEAQ (reference sequence). CDR3 length: 13 amino acids. V is TRBV7-9 and J is TRBJ1-3, with 7 positions matching TRBD1. The sample was T cells isolated from PBMCs. The sequence was collected from a human donor in good health. CDR3 in amino acids: CASSQGAGNTIYF. CDR3 nucleotides: TGTGCCAGCAGCCAGGGGGCTGGAAACACCATATATTTT.